This TCR beta chain was retrieved from a study of T-cell reconstitution after alpha-beta-depleted transplantation in children (dated by TCRdb to 2016 to 2018). Turning to the overall study: T-cell immune reconstitution after TCRalphabeta/CD19-depleted allogeneic hematopoietic cell transplantation in children was quantitatively tracked in the study by means of TCR repertoire profiling. What the work shows at the level of the full study, not this receptor alone: In some patients, high TCRbeta diversity at day 60 was attributed to recipient T cells and intrathymic progenitors that had survived conditioning. Hyperexpanded clone frequencies declined over subsequent months; after one year, T-cell counts and TCRbeta diversity were mostly attributed to newly produced T cells. Apparently early alphabetaT-cell count recovery about two months after transplant reportedly relied on only several hundred rapidly expanded clones derived from non-depleted graft cells.

Trimming removed 4 bases from V and 0 bases from J; the gene matches leave 7 bases unexplained. The CDR3, from cysteine to phenylalanine, totals 17 residues. The sequence is cut down to CDR3 DNA, 51 bases in frame from base 1. CDR1 is given as SGHDN and CDR2 as FVKESK, both from the germline V gene. The library came from PCR. Sequenced on an Illumina HiSeq 2500. To normalize quantification of the TCRbeta repertoire, the TCR libraries were built with molecular barcoding that relied on unique molecular identifiers. TCRdb trimmed public reads at Q25 via fastp, called clones via MiXCR and kept in-frame beta chains. Duplicate CDR3 protein sequences are folded into a single record with the most common DNA and genes. The sample yields some 350,000 distinct CDR3 sequences; roughly 16% were counted once. The top ten hold about 41% of the sample. The treatment or condition label corresponds to: allogeneic hematopoietic cell transplantation with graft depleted of TCRalphabeta T cells and CD19 B cells. Transplant recipients were children who received TCRalphabeta/CD19-depleted allogeneic hematopoietic cell grafts.

The table lists this clonotype with a few counts. The antigen it recognizes is unknown. No clone much larger than this one lies a single base away; base qualities are absent. The rearrangement combines TRBV14 with TRBJ1-3; a stretch of 9 junction bases matches TRBD1. The receptor was isolated from a male patient aged 2-10 years who had a stem cell transplant for acute lymphoblastic leukemia, so the T cells may come from the graft donor. The sequencing used PBMCs, mostly from graft donor cells, collected 360 days after TCRalphabeta/CD19-depleted stem cell transplant. The sequenced DNA is TGTGCCAGCAGCCCGGGACAGGGAGTTTTCTCTGGAAACACCATATATTTT. Translated, it gives CASSPGQGVFSGNTIYF.